Presented here are 30 T cell receptor beta chains from one specimen sequenced in a study of blood T cell repertoires in COVID-19. Clones were sequenced by immunoSEQ multiplex PCR, and TCRdb holds only the in-frame ones, with some missing. The top ten hold 1.9% of the sample, which has roughly 81,000 clones, 91% seen once. The sample taken for sequencing was peripheral blood. The source is a woman aged 45-60 years in a cohort sampled during active COVID-19.

There are a few counts of this clone. The chain recombines TRBV7-8 with TRBJ1-5; a possible D gene is TRBD1 (6 bases). The CDR3 sequence is 14 residues long. Trimming cost V 6 bases and J 6 bases, with 15 bases left between them. The germline gives CDR1 SGHVS, CDR2 FQNEAQ. The CDR3 sequence is CASSSQGSVQPQHF. The DNA of the CDR3 is TGTGCCAGCAGTTCACAGGGTTCGGTTCAGCCCCAGCATTTT.

This clone occurred once. V is TRBV11-2 and J is TRBJ2-2, with 7 bases identical to TRBD2. The CDR3 has 15 residues. Germline loops: CDR1 SGHAT, CDR2 FQNNGV. Unmatched junction bases numbered 8, after V lost 4 bases and J lost 6 bases. CDR3 sequence reads: CASSSRLASAGELFF. The CDR3 DNA sequence: TGTGCCAGCAGCTCAAGACTAGCATCGGCCGGGGAGCTGTTTTTT.

CDR3 in amino acids: CASSLSIDQPQHF. In nucleotides, the CDR3 is TGTGCCAGCAGTTTATCTATAGATCAGCCCCAGCATTTT. The rearrangement uses TRBV5-4 and TRBJ1-5; D gene ambiguous. The germline V gene encodes CDR1 SGHNT and CDR2 YYREEE (reference sequence). CDR3 length: 13 amino acids. Trimming left V 5 bases short and J 5 bases short, with 11 bases between.

V gene TRBV28 combines with J gene TRBJ1-5, with a possible D match to TRBD1 (5 bases). The CDR3 loop spans 12 amino acids. Germline V CDR1 and CDR2: MDHEN, SYDVKM. V lost 10 bases to trimming and J lost 7 bases, with 14 bases between them. The CDR3 reads CATGGALQPQHF. CDR3 nucleotides: TGTGCCACAGGCGGGGCATTACAGCCCCAGCATTTT. Filled out from reference TRBV28 and TRBJ1-5, the complete variable domain reads DVKVTQSSRYLVKRTGEKVFLECVQDMDHENMFWYRQDPGLGLRLIYFSYDVKMKEKGDIPEGYSVSREKKERFSLILESASTNQTSMYLCATGGALQPQHFGDGTRLSIL.

This clone was found once. The gene calls are TRBV7-9 and TRBJ1-3; perhaps TRBD1 as D (5 bases). Between the trimmed V and J ends, which lost 11 bases and 0 bases, there was a span of 14 bases. The CDR3 spans 14 residues. Germline CDR1 and CDR2: SEHNR and FQNEAQ (reference sequence). DNA of the CDR3: TGTGCCGGGTCTGGAGGGGACTCTGGAAACACCATATATTTT. Residues: CAGSGGDSGNTIYF.

This chain links TRBV5-1 with TRBJ2-6; D might be TRBD1 (6 bases). The CDR3 runs to 18 residues. Trimming left V 5 bases short and J 3 bases short, with 21 bases between. CDR1 is SGHRS, CDR2 YFSETQ, per germline. CDR3 sequence: CASSRYTTGSGGANVLTF. DNA for the CDR3: TGCGCCAGCAGTCGATACACTACAGGGTCCGGTGGGGCCAACGTCCTGACTTTC.

The chain recombines TRBV6-5 with TRBJ2-7, with 11 bases aligning to TRBD2. This CDR3 comprises 14 residues. The V gene end was trimmed by 6 bases and the J gene end by 2 bases; junction bases not matched to a gene: 3. Germline V gene lookup returns CDR1 MNHEY and CDR2 SVGAGI. CDR3 sequence reads: CASRGLAVPYEQYF. CDR3 sequence (DNA): TGTGCCAGCAGGGGACTAGCGGTACCCTACGAGCAGTACTTC.

This chain joins TRBV28 and TRBJ1-2; D is uncertain. Germline CDR1 reads MDHEN; CDR2 reads SYDVKM. The CDR3 is made up of 13 amino acids. Trimming removed 2 bases at V and 4 bases at J, with 8 bases between. DNA of the CDR3: TGTGCCAGCAGTTTAAGTGAGGTCTATGGCTACACCTTC. It encodes CASSLSEVYGYTF.

This clone was seen a few times. The chain joins TRBV10-1 to TRBJ2-7; 9 bases map to TRBD1. The CDR3 is 13 residues long. After removal of 5 bases from V and 7 bases from J, the junction contained 6 bases not matched to a gene. Looked up from germline, CDR1 is WNHNN and CDR2 is SYGVQD (reference sequence). The CDR3 DNA reads TGCGCCAGCAGTCGGGACAGGGTGGGTGAGCAGTACTTC. Translation: CASSRDRVGEQYF.

This clone was seen a few times. The V and J genes are TRBV23-1 and TRBJ2-7; 10 nucleotides agree with TRBD2. TRBV23-1 is labeled an ORF, and its function is uncertain. This CDR3 is 17 amino acids long. V shed 4 bases and J 4 bases; nucleotides not matched to a gene: 13. The CDR3 loop is CASSLRTLAGLDYEQYF. The DNA for the CDR3 is TGCGCCAGCAGTCTTCGGACACTAGCGGGACTTGATTACGAGCAGTACTTC.

The rearrangement joins TRBV28 to TRBJ1-1, with TRBD1 identical over 7 bases. V dropped 6 bases and J dropped 0; count of bases not matched to a gene: 7. CDR1 and CDR2 from the germline V gene are MDHEN and SYDVKM. This CDR3 has 15 amino acids. As DNA, the CDR3 is TGTGCCAGCAGCCCAAGACAGGGACTGAACACTGAAGCTTTCTTT. Encoded protein: CASSPRQGLNTEAFF.

This clone was observed a single time. The CDR3 reads CASSLYGGIELPEAFF. The CDR3 bases are TGTGCCAGCAGTTTATACGGCGGGATAGAACTCCCTGAAGCTTTCTTT. The genes are TRBV27 and TRBJ1-1; D is ambiguous. This CDR3 contains 16 residues. Trimming took 1 base from V and 6 from J, leaving 18 bases between them. Germline assignment: CDR1 MNHEY and CDR2 SMNVEV (reference sequence).

The V and J genes are TRBV28 and TRBJ2-7; D may be TRBD2 (6 bases). Trimming left V 3 bases short and J 2 bases short, with 17 bases between. The germline V gene has CDR1 MDHEN and CDR2 SYDVKM. This CDR3 has 16 amino acids. CDR3: CASSFGSAGSPYEQYF. For the CDR3, the DNA is TGTGCCAGCAGTTTTGGATCGGCGGGATCTCCCTACGAGCAGTACTTC.

The sample holds one count of this clone. The chain combines TRBV5-1 with TRBJ2-3, with 12 nucleotides matching TRBD2. After removal of 4 bases from V and 5 bases from J, the junction contained 14 bases not matched to a gene. CDR3 size: 18 residues. Germline CDR1 is SGHRS and CDR2 is YFSETQ. CDR3 residues: CASSPGLAGGPWGDTQYF. CDR3 DNA: TGCGCCAGCAGCCCCGGGCTAGCGGGAGGGCCCTGGGGAGATACGCAGTATTTT.

The J gene is TRBJ1-1, the V gene TRBV18; 7 nucleotides align to TRBD1. The germline gives CDR1 KGHSH, CDR2 LQKENI. This CDR3 region has 13 residues. V gave up 3 bases and J gave up 3 bases; unmatched junction bases: 1. In DNA, the CDR3 is TGTGCCAGCTCACCCGACAGGGACACTGAAGCTTTCTTT. It encodes CASSPDRDTEAFF.

The chain carries TRBV12-3 or TRBV12-4 and TRBJ1-1; no firm D call. V was shortened by 3 bases and J by 6 bases, with 11 bases between the two germline ends. CDR3 size: 13 residues. The CDR3 region is CASSFTPESEAFF. The CDR3 DNA reads TGTGCCAGCAGTTTTACCCCGGAGTCTGAAGCTTTCTTT.

J is TRBJ2-2 and V is TRBV7-3, with TRBD1 identical over 7 bases. The CDR3 is made up of 18 amino acids. The germline V gene encodes CDR1 SGHTA and CDR2 FQGTGA. The J segment lost 1 base and the V segment lost 1 base, leaving 9 bases of the junction unmatched. The CDR3 reads CASSLMVRTGGNTGELFF. CDR3 DNA sequence: TGTGCCAGCAGCTTAATGGTCAGGACAGGAGGGAACACCGGGGAGCTGTTTTTT. Filled out from reference TRBV7-3 and TRBJ2-2, the complete variable domain reads GAGVSQTPSNKVTEKGKYVELRCDPISGHTALYWYRQSLGQGPEFLIYFQGTGAADDSGLPNDRFFAVRPEGSVSTLKIQRTERGDSAVYLCASSLMVRTGGNTGELFFGEGSRLTVL.

This chain links TRBV6-6 with TRBJ2-5; possible D gene TRBD2, 6 bases. Germline lookup yields CDR1 MNHNY and CDR2 SVGAGI (reference sequence). Deletions cut 0 bases from V and 2 bases from J, with 7 bases between. The CDR3 is made up of 14 amino acids. CDR3 in amino acids: CASSYSGLQETQYF. DNA for the CDR3: TGTGCCAGCAGTTACTCGGGACTTCAAGAGACCCAGTACTTC.

This clone came up once. The rearrangement joins TRBV7-9 to TRBJ1-6; TRBD1 might be the D (5 bases). The length of the CDR3 is 15 residues. CDR1 and CDR2 (germline): SEHNR, FQNEAQ (reference sequence). The V gene lost 1 base and the J gene lost 3 bases, with 7 bases spanning the gap. CDR3 bases: TGTGCCAGCAGCTTAGGGGGCGTCTATAATTCACCCCTCCACTTT. It specifies CASSLGGVYNSPLHF. The full variable domain, with the rest looked up from reference TRBV7-9 and TRBJ1-6, is DTGVSQNPRHKITKRGQNVTFRCDPISEHNRLYWYRQTLGQGPEFLTYFQNEAQLEKSRLLSDRFSAERPKGSFSTLEIQRTEQGDSAMYLCASSLGGVYNSPLHFGNGTRLTVT.

V is TRBV20-1 and J is TRBJ1-5; 8 bases are a match to TRBD1. The CDR3 is 14 residues long. In germline, CDR1 is DFQATT, CDR2 SNEGSKA (reference sequence). The V and J ends lost 3 bases and 2 bases, in that order; junction bases with no gene match: 3. Here the CDR3 reads CSASRGQGNQPQHF. CDR3 DNA sequence: TGCAGTGCTAGTAGGGGACAGGGCAATCAGCCCCAGCATTTT.

This chain links TRBV7-6 with TRBJ1-1; D gene ambiguous. The CDR3 contains 14 residues. V lost 0 bases and J 1 base, leaving 6 bases between the germline ends. Germline assignment: CDR1 SGHVS and CDR2 FNYEAQ. CDR3 bases: TGTGCCAGCAGCTTAGCGCGCGAGAACACTGAAGCTTTCTTT. It codes for CASSLARENTEAFF.

This chain links TRBV7-9 with TRBJ2-3; 11 nucleotides line up with TRBD2. Trimming cost V 1 base and J 1 base; bases outside gene matches: 1. The CDR3 covers 16 residues. Germline V lookup: CDR1 SEHNR, CDR2 FQNEAQ (reference sequence). The DNA of the CDR3 is TGTGCCAGCAGCTTAGGGACTAGCGGGCGCACAGATACGCAGTATTTT. It is translated as CASSLGTSGRTDTQYF.

This chain uses TRBV2 with TRBJ1-2; D remains ambiguous. The CDR3 is 12 residues long. V dropped 3 bases and J dropped 8 bases, with 10 bases sitting between them. Per germline, CDR1 SNHLY and CDR2 FYNNEI. The CDR3 protein is CASSDIQIGYTF. The CDR3 DNA reads as TGTGCCAGCAGTGATATACAGATCGGCTACACCTTC.

The chain has TRBV6-4 and TRBJ2-1; possibly TRBD2 for D (5 bases). This CDR3 spans 12 amino acids. Germline values: CDR1 MRHNA, CDR2 SNTAGT. The CDR3 nucleotides read TGTGCGAGAGTACGCGGGTTGGGGGAGCAGTTCTTC. It yields the protein CARVRGLGEQFF.

The chain uses TRBV3-1 (or the pseudogene TRBV3-2) and TRBJ2-5, with D uncertain. Between the trimmed V and J ends, which lost 6 bases and 2 bases, there was a span of 10 bases. CDR1 is LGHDT and CDR2 is YNNKEL in the germline V gene (reference sequence). This CDR3 has 13 residues. CDR3: CASRKTPQETQYF. The CDR3 DNA follows: TGTGCCAGCAGAAAGACACCACAAGAGACCCAGTACTTC.

The chain employs TRBV9 and TRBJ2-2; the match to TRBD2 covers 11 bases. V lost 5 bases, J lost 5 bases, and 14 bases stayed unmatched. The CDR3 has 18 residues. Per the germline V gene, CDR1 is SGDLS and CDR2 is YYNGEE. CDR3 in amino acids: CASSRMRLAGGGTGELFF. For the CDR3, the DNA is TGTGCCAGCAGTCGTATGCGTCTAGCGGGAGGAGGTACCGGGGAGCTGTTTTTT.

The rearrangement uses TRBV6-1 and TRBJ2-1; weak D call: TRBD1 (5 bases). V lost 1 base, J lost 2 bases, and 6 bases lay in between. In germline, CDR1 is MNHNS, CDR2 SASEGT. CDR3 length: 14 amino acids. CDR3 sequence reads: CASSEEGPYNEQFF. The CDR3 bases are TGTGCCAGCAGTGAAGAGGGGCCCTACAATGAGCAGTTCTTC.

The chain links TRBV7-2 to TRBJ2-7; D may be TRBD2 (5 bases). V was shortened by 5 bases and J by 2 bases, with 13 bases between the two germline ends. This CDR3 is 14 amino acids long. Germline assignment: CDR1 SGHTA and CDR2 FQGNSA. This CDR3 is CASSRFGEPYEQYF. CDR3 in DNA: TGTGCCAGCAGCCGTTTTGGGGAGCCCTACGAGCAGTACTTC.

This sequence joins TRBV23-1 and TRBJ1-2; the D is unclear. TRBV23-1 is known as an ORF, though its function is uncertain. V was clipped by 7 bases and J by 0 bases, with 12 bases between them. This CDR3 spans 14 amino acids. The CDR3 DNA follows: TGCGCCAGCACCCCGGGAAGTTCTAACTATGGCTACACCTTC. Encoded protein: CASTPGSSNYGYTF.

The chain employs TRBV5-1 and TRBJ1-1; D gene ambiguous. This CDR3 has 16 residues. V dropped 0 bases and J dropped 3 bases, with 15 bases sitting between them. CDR1 is SGHRS and CDR2 is YFSETQ in the germline V gene. CDR3 region: CASSLAFGTKDTEAFF. For the CDR3, the DNA is TGCGCCAGCAGCTTGGCCTTCGGTACTAAGGACACTGAAGCTTTCTTT.